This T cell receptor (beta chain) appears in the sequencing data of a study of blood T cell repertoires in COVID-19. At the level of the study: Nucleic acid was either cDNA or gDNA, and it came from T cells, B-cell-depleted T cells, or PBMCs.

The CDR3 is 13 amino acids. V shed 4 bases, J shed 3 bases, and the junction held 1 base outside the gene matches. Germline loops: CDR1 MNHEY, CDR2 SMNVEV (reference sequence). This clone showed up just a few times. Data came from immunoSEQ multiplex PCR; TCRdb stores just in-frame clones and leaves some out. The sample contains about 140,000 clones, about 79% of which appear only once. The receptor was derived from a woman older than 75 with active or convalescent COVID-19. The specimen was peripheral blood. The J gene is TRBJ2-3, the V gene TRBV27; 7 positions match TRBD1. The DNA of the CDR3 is TGTGCCAGCAGTTCAGGGGGTACAGATACGCAGTATTTT. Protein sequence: CASSSGGTDTQYF.